This T cell receptor beta chain was recorded in a study of blood T cell repertoires in COVID-19. There are 15 residues in the CDR3. Trimming removed 2 bases from V and 3 bases from J; junction bases left unmatched: 4. CDR1 is LNHDA and CDR2 is SQIVND in the germline V gene (reference sequence). Sequenced by immunoSEQ multiplex PCR; TCRdb stores in-frame clones only, minus some. The sample comprises 130,000 to 150,000 clones, roughly 90% of which are singletons, and approximately 4% rests with the top ten. Sequencing input: PBMCs or T cells enriched from blood (not recorded which). The rearrangement links TRBV19 to TRBJ1-2; 9 bases fit TRBD1. This receptor was obtained from a woman aged 40 to 50 who had been exposed to COVID-19. The CDR3: CASSIRTGAYYGYTF. The CDR3 DNA is TGTGCCAGTAGTATAAGGACAGGGGCCTACTATGGCTACACCTTC.